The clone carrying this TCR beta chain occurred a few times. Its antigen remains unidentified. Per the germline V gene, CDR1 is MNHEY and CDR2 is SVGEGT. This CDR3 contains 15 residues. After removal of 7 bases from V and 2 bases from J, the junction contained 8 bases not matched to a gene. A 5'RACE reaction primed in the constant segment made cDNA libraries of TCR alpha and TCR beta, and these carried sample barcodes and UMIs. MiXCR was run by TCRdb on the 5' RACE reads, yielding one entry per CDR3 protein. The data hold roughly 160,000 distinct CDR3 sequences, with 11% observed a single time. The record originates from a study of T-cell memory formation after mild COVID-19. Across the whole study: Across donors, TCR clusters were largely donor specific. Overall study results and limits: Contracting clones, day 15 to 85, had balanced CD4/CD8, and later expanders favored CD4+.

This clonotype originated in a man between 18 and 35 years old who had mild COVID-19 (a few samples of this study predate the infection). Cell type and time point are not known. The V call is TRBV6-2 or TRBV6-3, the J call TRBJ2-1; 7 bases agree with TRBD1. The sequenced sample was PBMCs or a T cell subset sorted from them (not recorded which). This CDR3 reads CASTKDRLAYNEQFF. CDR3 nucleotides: TGTGCCAGCACCAAGGACAGGTTGGCCTACAATGAGCAGTTCTTC.